This T cell receptor beta chain appears in the sequencing data of a study of cytomegalovirus exposure and HLA in healthy donors. Notes on the study in general: In a later analysis, V- and J-gene trimming of beta chains associated with a DCLRE1C missense variant, replicated independently. It was reported that TCR beta sequences correctly inferred the HLA-A and HLA-B alleles for most subjects. It was only CMV serostatus that was available as immune exposure information.

The PCR ran on 60 Vbeta and 13 Jbeta primers. Some clones are missing from TCRdb's copy, which holds only in-frame ones; the method was immunoSEQ multiplex PCR. The data show around 37,000 clones, roughly 82% seen once. Germline V gene lookup returns CDR1 MNHEY and CDR2 SMNVEV (reference sequence). V was pared by 5 bases and J by 3 bases, with 13 bases between. The CDR3 loop spans 14 amino acids. Though probably carrying unrecorded immune exposures, donors were nominally healthy at sampling. This clone was seen a single time. Its antigen is undetermined. The sample comprised PBMCs. The sequence derives from a woman under 30 in good health and CMV-seropositive. The V call is TRBV27, the J call TRBJ1-1; possible D gene TRBD1, 6 bases. The CDR3 spells CASSKQGFHTEAFF. The CDR3 bases are TGTGCCAGCAGTAAACAGGGTTTCCACACTGAAGCTTTCTTT.